The present TCR beta chain was sequenced within a study of blood T cell repertoires in COVID-19. Study in general: The United States, Italy and Spain provided the acute and convalescent COVID-19 samples. Nucleic acid was either cDNA or gDNA, and it came from T cells, B-cell-depleted T cells, or PBMCs.

The sample holds one count of this clone. This CDR3 contains 17 residues. V was pared by 2 bases and J by 7 bases, with 12 bases of the junction left unmatched. CDR1 and CDR2 from the germline V gene are MDHEN and SYDVKM. The authors' processing: Researchers report that nucleated cell counts were estimated from reference gene primer amplification. Assay: immunoSEQ multiplex PCR; the TCRdb copy retains only in-frame clones and omits some. That table supplies the V and J calls and clone size; D and trimming were determined from the DNA. The table records 150,000 to 200,000 clones, 85% of them present only once.

J is TRBJ2-1 and V is TRBV28, with 9 bases aligning to TRBD2. The sequenced sample consisted of peripheral blood. The sequence was collected from a human donor with acute or convalescent COVID-19. The donor label of this sample is uncertain. In nucleotides, the CDR3 is TGTGCCAGCAGTTTAAGCGGCGGCGGGGGGGCGGTAAATGAGCAGTTCTTC. This translates into CASSLSGGGGAVNEQFF.